A single sample gave rise to the 21 T cell receptor beta chains below, sequenced in a study of CXCR3-negative and CXCR3-positive naive CD8 T cells (dated by TCRdb to between 2017 and 2020). The data were produced on a NextSeq 550. The Human TCR Profiling Kit (MiLaboratory) was used to make UMI-labeled 5' RACE TRB cDNA libraries. TCRdb reprocessed the reads into one record per CDR3 protein sequence, lacking DNA. The sample's own table lists under 55,000 distinct CDR3 sequences. In total, the top ten clones hold around a tenth of the sample. Sequencing was carried out using memory CD8+ T cells from blood. The cell subset or site label corresponds to: conventional CD8+ memory T cells (TMEM), sorted as controls. These receptors originate from a human donor in good health. Some clones in this sample may be carry-over from other donors' samples.

The chain is built from TRBV5-1 and TRBJ2-1; the D gene TCRdb calls, TRBD1, cannot be checked with no DNA. The CDR3 covers 14 residues. Germline CDR1 SGHRS, CDR2 YFSETQ. This CDR3 is CASSLAPSGREQFF.

The chain employs TRBV5-5 and TRBJ2-2; TCRdb outputs TRBD2, but without DNA this stays unchecked. This CDR3 has 15 residues. Germline CDR1 reads SGHKS; CDR2 reads YYEKEE (reference sequence). The chain's CDR3 is CASTLLALTTGELFF.

The chain is built from TRBV25-1 and TRBJ2-7. The length of the CDR3 is 13 residues. The germline CDR1 and CDR2 sequences are MGHDK and SYGVNS. CDR3 amino acids: CASVKTDPYEQYF.

The genes are TRBV9 and TRBJ2-1; TCRdb lists TRBD2, though no DNA is available to test this call. Germline V gene lookup returns CDR1 SGDLS and CDR2 YYNGEE. The CDR3 consists of 13 residues. CDR3 sequence: CASSVRGHNEQFF. Supplemented by reference TRBV9 and TRBJ2-1, the full variable domain reads DSGVTQTPKHLITATGQRVTLRCSPRSGDLSVYWYQQSLDQGLQFLIQYYNGEERAKGNILERFSAQQFPDLHSELNLSSLELGDSALYFCASSVRGHNEQFFGPGTRLTVL.

V and J are TRBV20-1 and TRBJ1-1; TCRdb gives TRBD1 as the D gene, but with no DNA this cannot be confirmed. Per the germline V gene, CDR1 is DFQATT and CDR2 is SNEGSKA (reference sequence). This CDR3 region has 13 residues. CDR3 sequence reads: CSATTGMNTEAFF.

The chain's CDR3 is CASSYWGPQNTEAFF. The chain links TRBV6-2 or TRBV6-3 to TRBJ1-1; TCRdb outputs TRBD1, but without DNA this stays unchecked. CDR1 is MNHEY, CDR2 SVGEGT, per germline. This CDR3 has 15 residues.

The chain couples TRBV7-9 to TRBJ2-1; lacking DNA, the TRBD2 call made by TCRdb goes unchecked. This CDR3 has 16 residues. Germline-derived CDR1 and CDR2 are SEHNR and FQNEAQ (reference sequence). The CDR3 protein is CASSALGGGIESEQFF.

The chain carries TRBV6-6 and TRBJ2-2; the TRBD1 assignment by TCRdb is unverifiable without DNA. This CDR3 is 13 amino acids long. Germline V lookup: CDR1 MNHNY, CDR2 SVGAGI (reference sequence). CDR3 in amino acids: CASTNRVTGELFF.

V usage is TRBV6-2 or TRBV6-3 and J usage is TRBJ2-1; as DNA is missing, the TRBD1 call by TCRdb cannot be tested. This CDR3 is built from 16 residues. Germline CDR1 is MNHEY and CDR2 is SVGEGT. The CDR3 loop is CASSYGERRYYNEQFF.

This sequence joins TRBV9 and TRBJ1-3. Germline V CDR1 and CDR2: SGDLS, YYNGEE. The CDR3 spans 16 residues. CDR3 amino acids: CASSVSEAFSGNTIYF.

The chain recombines TRBV20-1 with TRBJ2-1; TCRdb's D gene call, TRBD2, goes unchecked for lack of DNA. Per the germline V gene, CDR1 is DFQATT and CDR2 is SNEGSKA (reference sequence). This CDR3 is 18 amino acids long. The CDR3 spells CSASEWALADSFHNEQFF.

The chain couples TRBV12-3 or TRBV12-4 to TRBJ2-7; the D call of TRBD1 rests on TCRdb alone, since no DNA is present to check it. The CDR3 contains 15 residues. CDR3 loop: CASSRPGAPAYEQYF.

This sequence joins TRBV29-1 and TRBJ1-1; there is no DNA to check the TCRdb D call of TRBD1. The CDR3 covers 11 residues. The germline V gene has CDR1 SQVTM and CDR2 ANQGSEA. The CDR3 here is CSVPGTAGLVF.

This chain uses TRBV27 with TRBJ2-1; TCRdb calls TRBD1, which cannot be checked without DNA. CDR1 MNHEY and CDR2 SMNVEV come from the germline V gene (reference sequence). The CDR3 is made up of 16 amino acids. CDR3 amino acids: CASRNLRGLSYNEQFF.

The gene calls are TRBV27 and TRBJ1-2; TCRdb's D call of TRBD1 is untestable without DNA. From germline, CDR1 is MNHEY and CDR2 SMNVEV (reference sequence). This CDR3 is built from 15 residues. The CDR3 loop is CASRLQGEANYGYTF.

The V and J genes are TRBV4-1 and TRBJ2-7; TCRdb's assignment of TRBD1 cannot be checked, as there is no DNA. Germline CDR1 and CDR2: MGHRA and YSYEKL. This CDR3 is built from 17 residues. CDR3 sequence reads: CASSQERSGTGRHEQYF.

The chain has TRBV28 and TRBJ1-5. This CDR3 has 16 amino acids. Germline CDR1 and CDR2: MDHEN and SYDVKM. Here the CDR3 reads CASSLSWGGGNQPQHF.

This sequence joins TRBV12-3 or TRBV12-4 and TRBJ2-7; TCRdb reports TRBD1, a call that lacks DNA to check it against. The CDR3 spans 13 residues. CDR3 region: CASKDRAGYEQYF.

The chain joins TRBV6-2 or TRBV6-3 to TRBJ2-7. The V gene's germline CDR1 is MNHEY and CDR2 SVGEGT. This CDR3 contains 14 residues. This CDR3 reads CASSPTLPAYEQYF.

The gene calls are TRBV7-9 and TRBJ2-1. The CDR3 is 14 amino acids. CDR1 SEHNR and CDR2 FQNEAQ come from the germline V gene (reference sequence). CDR3: CASSFGTSYNEQFF.

The chain links TRBV28 to TRBJ2-2; TCRdb calls TRBD1, which cannot be checked without DNA. The CDR3 is made up of 20 amino acids. The germline gives CDR1 MDHEN, CDR2 SYDVKM. The CDR3 region is CASSLVPPEAFSENTGELFF.